Listed here are 24 T cell receptor beta chains from one sample, sequenced in a study of cytomegalovirus exposure and HLA in healthy donors. Libraries were prepared by immunoSEQ multiplex PCR; TCRdb keeps only in-frame clonotypes and omits some of them. The sample includes 110,000 to 150,000 clones, about 94% of them seen just once. Source material: PBMCs. The receptors here all came from a man aged 18 to 30 in good health and CMV-seropositive.

The J gene is TRBJ2-1, the V gene TRBV7-8; TRBD2 agrees at 13 bases. The germline V gene encodes CDR1 SGHVS and CDR2 FQNEAQ. J gave up 4 bases and V 4 bases, and 1 base lay outside the gene matches. There are 15 residues in the CDR3. CDR3 in amino acids: CASSWTSGSYNEQFF. The CDR3 DNA is TGTGCCAGCAGCTGGACTAGCGGGAGTTACAATGAGCAGTTCTTC.

The table lists this clone with a count of one. The V and J genes are TRBV14 and TRBJ1-1, with D unclear. Germline values: CDR1 SGHDN, CDR2 FVKESK. The V end lost 1 base, the J end lost 5 bases, and 8 bases lay between the germline ends. This CDR3 has 13 amino acids. CDR3 coding DNA: TGTGCCAGCAGCCAAGTGGTTAGAACTGAAGCTTTCTTT. It encodes CASSQVVRTEAFF.

The gene calls are TRBV5-1 and TRBJ1-1, with D perhaps TRBD1 (6 bases). V dropped 4 bases and J dropped 4 bases, with 14 bases sitting between them. Germline V gene data show CDR1 as SGHRS and CDR2 as YFSETQ. This CDR3 region has 14 residues. The CDR3, as DNA: TGCGCCAGCAGCGACCAGGACAGCAGCACTGAAGCTTTCTTT. This codes for CASSDQDSSTEAFF.

The chain uses TRBV4-1 and TRBJ2-7, with 7 positions matching TRBD1. Germline V gene sequence: CDR1 MGHRA, CDR2 YSYEKL. J lost 2 bases, V lost 6 bases, and 10 bases had no gene match. CDR3 size: 15 residues. The CDR3 loop is CASSLDRVPTYEQYF. In DNA form, the CDR3 reads TGCGCCAGCAGTCTTGACAGGGTCCCCACCTACGAGCAGTACTTC.

This chain connects TRBV30 to TRBJ2-7, with 9 bases aligning to TRBD1. CDR3 length equals 14 residues. Germline loops: CDR1 GTSNPN, CDR2 SVGIG (reference sequence). With V trimmed by 0 bases and J by 6 bases, 6 bases remained unmatched. The CDR3 DNA sequence: TGTGCCTGGAGTGTACAGAACAGGGGGCTCGAGCAGTACTTC. The encoded protein is CAWSVQNRGLEQYF.

V usage is TRBV6-5 and J usage is TRBJ2-1; maybe TRBD2 (5 bases). The CDR3 sequence is 12 residues long. From germline, CDR1 is MNHEY and CDR2 SVGAGI. The V gene lost 5 bases and the J gene lost 3 bases, with 5 bases spanning the gap. CDR3 sequence: CASSRDYNEQFF. The CDR3 DNA sequence: TGTGCCAGCAGTCGGGACTACAATGAGCAGTTCTTC.

The sample holds one count of this clone. The CDR3 sequence is CASNPGRVTEAFF. The CDR3 DNA is TGTGCCAGCAACCCCGGGAGGGTGACTGAAGCTTTCTTT. This chain connects TRBV6-1 to TRBJ1-1; no definite D call. CDR1 MNHNS and CDR2 SASEGT come from the germline V gene. This CDR3 has 13 residues. Trimming removed 7 bases at V and 5 bases at J, with 14 bases between.

This chain joins TRBV19 and TRBJ1-4, with D unresolved. In germline, CDR1 is LNHDA, CDR2 SQIVND (reference sequence). CDR3 length equals 13 residues. Trimming stripped 7 bases from V and 0 bases from J, with 6 bases between. The CDR3 reads CASKSATNEKLFF. CDR3 DNA sequence: TGTGCCAGTAAGAGTGCAACTAATGAAAAACTGTTTTTT.

The rearrangement links TRBV10-2 to TRBJ2-5, with D tentatively TRBD2 (7 bases). Between the trimmed V and J ends, which lost 5 bases and 1 base, there was a span of 23 bases. Germline CDR1 WSHSY, CDR2 SAAADI. CDR3 length: 18 residues. CDR3 nucleotides: TGCGCCAGCAGTAAAGCGGGACTCCTTGGGGGCTTCCAAGAGACCCAGTACTTC. It yields the protein CASSKAGLLGGFQETQYF.

The chain couples TRBV2 to TRBJ2-1, with TRBD2 matching over 10 bases. This CDR3 comprises 16 residues. Germline V CDR1 and CDR2: SNHLY, FYNNEI. V trimming: 6 bases; J trimming: 2 bases; junction bases outside the gene matches: 7. The CDR3 sequence: CASSGGSGRPYNEQFF. As DNA, the CDR3 is TGTGCCAGCAGCGGCGGTAGCGGGAGGCCCTACAATGAGCAGTTCTTC.

The chain recombines TRBV5-1 with TRBJ2-7, with 9 bases lining up with TRBD2. V lost 5 bases to trimming and J lost 3 bases; unmatched junction nucleotides: 9. Germline V gene lookup returns CDR1 SGHRS and CDR2 YFSETQ. This CDR3 has 15 amino acids. CDR3 sequence: CASRISGGYDYEQYF. The CDR3 nucleotides read TGCGCCAGCAGAATTAGCGGGGGTTACGACTACGAGCAGTACTTC.

The V call is TRBV14, the J call TRBJ2-7, with 7 bases matching TRBD1. V was clipped by 3 bases and J by 5 bases; unmatched bases: 7. CDR1 is SGHDN, CDR2 FVKESK, per germline. The CDR3 contains 14 residues. CDR3: CASSHRRGPNEQYF. CDR3 sequence (DNA): TGTGCCAGCAGCCATCGAAGGGGGCCAAACGAGCAGTACTTC.

The gene calls are TRBV9 and TRBJ2-3; 9 nucleotides agree with TRBD2. Trimming took 3 bases from V and 4 from J; bases not matched to a gene: 6. This CDR3 contains 15 residues. The germline CDR1 and CDR2 sequences are SGDLS and YYNGEE. The CDR3 DNA follows: TGTGCCAGCAGCGCGGTAGCGGGAGTGGCAGATACGCAGTATTTT. Encoded protein: CASSAVAGVADTQYF.

The table lists this clone with a few counts. V usage is TRBV27 and J usage is TRBJ2-7; tentative D call: TRBD2 (5 bases). The CDR3 totals 13 residues. Deletions cut 3 bases from V and 4 bases from J, with 10 bases between. CDR1 and CDR2 from the germline V gene are MNHEY and SMNVEV (reference sequence). For the CDR3, the DNA is TGTGCCAGCAGTTTTTCCGAGGGTTACGAGCAGTACTTC. As protein: CASSFSEGYEQYF.

The chain employs TRBV7-9 and TRBJ2-7; TRBD2 aligns across 13 bases. CDR1 SEHNR and CDR2 FQNEAQ come from the germline V gene (reference sequence). CDR3 length: 17 residues. V trimming: 5 bases; J trimming: 4 bases; junction bases outside the gene matches: 11. The CDR3 loop reads CASSRHWTSGRHYEQYF. CDR3 coding DNA: TGTGCCAGCAGCCGGCACTGGACTAGCGGGAGACATTACGAGCAGTACTTC. The full variable domain, its missing parts supplied by reference TRBV7-9 and TRBJ2-7, is DTGVSQNPRHKITKRGQNVTFRCDPISEHNRLYWYRQTLGQGPEFLTYFQNEAQLEKSRLLSDRFSAERPKGSFSTLEIQRTEQGDSAMYLCASSRHWTSGRHYEQYFGPGTRLTVT.

This clone was seen just once. This chain uses TRBV10-3 with TRBJ2-1; D call uncertain. The germline V gene encodes CDR1 ENHRY and CDR2 SYGVKD. The CDR3 spans 13 residues. The V and J ends lost 8 bases and 6 bases respectively, with 14 bases between them. The CDR3 here is CAIESPTFNEQFF. Written as DNA, the CDR3 is TGTGCCATCGAGTCCCCGACATTCAATGAGCAGTTCTTC.

This clone showed up just once. The rearrangement uses TRBV7-2 and TRBJ1-5, with TRBD1 as a possible D gene (5 bases). Trimming removed 5 bases at V and 4 bases at J, with 9 bases between. Looked up from germline, CDR1 is SGHTA and CDR2 is FQGNSA. The CDR3 sequence is 13 residues long. CDR3 amino acids: CASSIRGNQPQHF. Here the CDR3 DNA reads TGTGCCAGCAGCATCCGGGGGAATCAGCCCCAGCATTTT. Variable domain in full (rest from reference TRBV7-2 and TRBJ1-5): GAGVSQSPSNKVTEKGKDVELRCDPISGHTALYWYRQSLGQGLEFLIYFQGNSAPDKSGLPSDRFSAERTGGSVSTLTIQRTQQEDSAVYLCASSIRGNQPQHFGDGTRLSIL.

The rearrangement links TRBV5-1 to TRBJ2-4; D not resolved. Trimming removed 0 bases from V and 9 bases from J, with 10 bases in between. This CDR3 spans 13 amino acids. Germline V gene sequence: CDR1 SGHRS, CDR2 YFSETQ. The CDR3 DNA reads TGCGCCAGCAGCTTGGTCCCAGCAGGCATTCAGTACTTC. Its protein is CASSLVPAGIQYF. Together with reference TRBV5-1 and TRBJ2-4, the CDR3 gives the full variable domain: KAGVTQTPRYLIKTRGQQVTLSCSPISGHRSVSWYQQTPGQGLQFLFEYFSETQRNKGNFPGRFSGRQFSNSRSEMNVSTLELGDSALYLCASSLVPAGIQYFGAGTRLSVL.

The V gene is TRBV7-2, the J gene TRBJ1-3; a weak D match, TRBD1 (5 bases). Trimming stripped 1 base from V and 1 base from J, with 14 bases between. Germline CDR1 and CDR2: SGHTA and FQGNSA. The CDR3 is 17 residues long. CDR3 nucleotide sequence: TGTGCCAGCAGCTTAGGAGGAGGGGTTAAGTCTGGAAACACCATATATTTT. Amino acids: CASSLGGGVKSGNTIYF.

This clone was seen only once. J is TRBJ2-5 and V is TRBV9; the match to TRBD1 covers 8 bases. The CDR3 is 13 residues long. Germline V gene data show CDR1 as SGDLS and CDR2 as YYNGEE. The V segment lost 5 bases and the J segment 5 bases; nucleotides outside the gene matches: 5. The CDR3 sequence: CASRGTGEETQYF. The CDR3 DNA sequence: TGTGCCAGCAGGGGGACAGGAGAGGAGACCCAGTACTTC.

The genes are TRBV6-5 and TRBJ2-3; no clear D gene. The CDR3 spans 13 residues. V was pared by 8 bases and J by 1 base, with 10 bases between. CDR1 is MNHEY and CDR2 is SVGAGI in the germline V gene. As DNA, the CDR3 is TGTGCCAGCCGCGCTCCGGGCACAGATACGCAGTATTTT. It codes for CASRAPGTDTQYF.

This chain links TRBV19 with TRBJ1-1; tentatively, D is TRBD1 (6 bases). V lost 4 bases and J 1 base, leaving 7 bases between the germline ends. Per germline, CDR1 LNHDA and CDR2 SQIVND (reference sequence). This CDR3 spans 13 amino acids. The CDR3 DNA reads TGTGCCAGTAGTACAGGGGCGAACACTGAAGCTTTCTTT. It specifies CASSTGANTEAFF.

This clone was found once. The sample holds other DNA sequences that translate to the same CDR3. The V call is TRBV20-1, the J call TRBJ2-1, with D hard to call. Germline CDR1 DFQATT, CDR2 SNEGSKA (reference sequence). Deletions cut 2 bases from V and 4 bases from J, with 3 bases between. The CDR3 is 11 amino acids. The DNA of the CDR3 is TGCAGTGCTAGACTATACAATGAGCAGTTCTTC. Protein: CSARLYNEQFF.

This clone was counted a single time. The genes are TRBV18 and TRBJ1-2, with 9 nucleotides matching TRBD1. CDR3 size: 12 residues. V was clipped by 5 bases and J by 7 bases; unmatched bases: 2. Germline CDR1 KGHSH, CDR2 LQKENI. The CDR3 DNA sequence: TGTGCCAGCTCAGAGGACAGGGGTGGCTACACCTTC. This encodes CASSEDRGGYTF.